This is a list of T cell receptor beta chains from one sample in a study of blood T cell repertoires in COVID-19. TCRdb's copy holds only in-frame clones and misses some; the assay was immunoSEQ multiplex PCR. Of about 220,000 clones in the sample, about 86% were seen once. Sample: peripheral blood. The receptors derive from a woman aged 25 to 39 who had recovered from COVID-19. CDR3s include the opening cysteine and the closing phenylalanine or tryptophan. D genes are given only for firm matches. Clone size is stated in some rows and not others, as once, few, many or a class when expanded.

>TRBJ2-6|NA|NA|TRBV5-1
CASSPGILLDSGANVLTF
TGCGCCAGCAGCCCGGGGATACTTCTCGACTCAGGGGCCAACGTCCTGACTTTC
>TRBJ2-7|TRBD1|NA|TRBV5-1
CASRTGVSSYEQYF
TGCGCCAGCAGGACAGGGGTAAGCTCCTACGAGCAGTACTTC
>TRBJ2-7|TRBD2|once|TRBV5-4
CASSARTSGSSYEQYF
TGTGCCAGCAGCGCAAGGACTAGCGGGAGCTCCTACGAGCAGTACTTC
>TRBJ2-4|NA|NA|TRBV14
CASSSGTAENIQYF
TGTGCCAGCAGCTCCGGGACTGCTGAAAACATTCAGTACTTC
>TRBJ2-7|NA|NA|TRBV28
CASSLRGNEQYF
TGTGCCAGCAGTTTAAGGGGAAACGAGCAGTACTTC
>TRBJ2-6|TRBD1|NA|TRBV9
CASSVGGTGVSGANVLTF
TGTGCCAGCAGCGTAGGGGGGACAGGGGTATCTGGGGCCAACGTCCTGACTTTC
>TRBJ1-1|NA|NA|TRBV2
CASTPRGPEAFF
TGTGCCAGCACCCCCAGGGGACCTGAAGCTTTCTTT
>TRBJ2-5|NA|NA|TRBV4-2
CASSQESGPLKTQYF
TGTGCCAGCAGCCAAGAGTCAGGGCCGTTGAAGACCCAGTACTTC
>TRBJ2-7|NA|once|TRBV5-1
CASSPRDPHYEQYF
TGCGCCAGCAGCCCCCGGGATCCTCACTACGAGCAGTACTTC
>TRBJ2-7|TRBD2|NA|TRBV5-4
CASSFGLAATYEQYF
TGTGCCAGCAGCTTTGGTCTAGCGGCCACCTACGAGCAGTACTTC
>TRBJ1-5|NA|NA|TRBV27
CASRVGGGRDGNQPQHF
TGTGCCAGCCGGGTAGGGGGTGGTAGGGACGGCAATCAGCCCCAGCATTTT
>TRBJ2-2|NA|NA|TRBV3-1/TRBV3-2
CASSLAGSKPGELFF
TGTGCCAGCAGCCTCGCGGGGAGTAAGCCCGGGGAGCTGTTTTTT
>TRBJ2-3|NA|many|TRBV12-5
CASGLAPTGFPDTQYF
TGTGCTAGTGGTTTGGCACCCACAGGGTTCCCAGATACGCAGTATTTT
>TRBJ1-4|TRBD1|NA|TRBV28
CASSTQGAGGEKLFF
TGTGCCAGCAGTACACAGGGGGCGGGTGGTGAAAAACTGTTTTTT
>TRBJ2-5|TRBD2|NA|TRBV10-2
CASSDWCLGLALSGCEETQYF
TGCGCCAGCAGTGATTGGTGTTTAGGACTAGCGTTGAGCGGGTGCGAAGAGACCCAGTACTTC
>TRBJ1-4|TRBD1|NA|TRBV5-1
CASSLQGTRVEKLFF
TGCGCCAGCAGCCTACAGGGGACTCGTGTTGAAAAACTGTTTTTT
>TRBJ2-4|TRBD1|NA|TRBV7-3
CASSSETGAHLENIQYF
TGTGCCAGCAGCTCCGAGACAGGGGCCCATTTGGAAAACATTCAGTACTTC
>TRBJ1-5|NA|NA|TRBV19
CASSLSPGGYQPQHF
TGTGCCAGTAGCCTTTCCCCGGGGGGGTATCAGCCCCAGCATTTT
>TRBJ2-7|TRBD2|NA|TRBV2
CASSDLAGSGSSRADEQYF
TGTGCCAGCAGCGACCTCGCGGGTAGCGGGAGTTCTAGGGCCGACGAGCAGTACTTC
>TRBJ2-1|TRBD2|NA|TRBV6-1
CASSEVTGGWTYNEQFF
TGTGCCAGCAGTGAAGTGACGGGAGGGTGGACCTACAATGAGCAGTTCTTC
>TRBJ1-5|NA|NA|TRBV28
CASMRATGREHQPQHF
TGTGCCAGCATGCGCGCCACAGGGAGAGAGCATCAGCCCCAGCATTTT
>TRBJ2-3|NA|NA|TRBV28
CASHGGTDTQYF
TGTGCCAGCCACGGGGGTACAGATACGCAGTATTTT
>TRBJ2-7|TRBD1|NA|TRBV28
CASRSGQVLEQYF
TGTGCCAGCAGGTCGGGACAGGTACTCGAGCAGTACTTC